The sequence of this TCR beta chain was determined in a study of control samples from healthy donors and cancer patients. TCRdb keeps only in-frame clones here, not all; method: immunoSEQ multiplex PCR. The data contain about 140,000 clones, more than 90% of them seen just once; the ten biggest clones take up approximately 11%. This clone was counted only a few times. After removal of 1 base from V and 13 bases from J, the junction contained 13 bases not matched to a gene. The length of the CDR3 is 15 residues. Germline V gene data show CDR1 as SGHTA and CDR2 as FQGTGA. This sequence was found in a man aged 30-40 years in good health. Sequences were obtained from blood. The J gene is TRBJ2-3, the V gene TRBV7-3, with 8 bases lining up with TRBD2. The CDR3 loop is CASSLIELAEILKYF. CDR3 coding DNA: TGTGCCAGCAGCTTAATCGAACTAGCGGAGATCCTGAAGTATTTT.